A selection of T cell receptor beta chains follows, all from one sample in a study of cytomegalovirus exposure and HLA in healthy donors. Sequencing used immunoSEQ multiplex PCR; TCRdb keeps in-frame clones, though not all of them. The sample yields some 150,000 clones, 65% to 85% seen once. Material for sequencing was PBMCs. Receptor source: a man aged 50-60 years in good health and CMV-seronegative. Each CDR3 is given with its conserved first and last residue. The order of the fields is D gene, V gene, J gene, clone size, CDR3 DNA, CDR3 protein. A D gene is named only where the DNA matches it firmly. The size entry is marked missing in some rows and otherwise reads once, few, many or a size class.

d_gene: .
v_gene: TRBV6-5
j_gene: TRBJ2-1
abundance: .
CDR3nt: TGTGCCAGCAGTTACTCGAGGGGGAATGAGCAGTTCTTC
CDR3aa: CASSYSRGNEQFF

d_gene: TRBD1
v_gene: TRBV18
j_gene: TRBJ1-1
abundance: once
CDR3nt: TGTGCCAGCTCACCACCGAGGACAGGGGAAAAGGGAGGAACTGAAGCTTTCTTT
CDR3aa: CASSPPRTGEKGGTEAFF

d_gene: .
v_gene: TRBV30
j_gene: TRBJ2-7
abundance: .
CDR3nt: TGTGCCCGGAACGTGCGGGGCTCCTACGAGCAGTACTTC
CDR3aa: CARNVRGSYEQYF

d_gene: TRBD1
v_gene: TRBV5-4
j_gene: TRBJ2-7
abundance: .
CDR3nt: TGTGCCAGCAGCTTGCCGGCCGGGACAGGGACCTACGAGCAGTACTTC
CDR3aa: CASSLPAGTGTYEQYF

d_gene: TRBD1
v_gene: TRBV18
j_gene: TRBJ1-6
abundance: .
CDR3nt: TGTGCCAGCTCAAGCGCCCGACAGGGTCCCCTCCACTTT
CDR3aa: CASSSARQGPLHF

d_gene: .
v_gene: TRBV2
j_gene: TRBJ2-7
abundance: .
CDR3nt: TGTGCCAGGAGGGGCTGGACAGAGGGTCTTTCGTACGAGCAGTACTTC
CDR3aa: CARRGWTEGLSYEQYF

d_gene: TRBD2
v_gene: TRBV7-6
j_gene: TRBJ2-1
abundance: .
CDR3nt: TGTGCCAGCAGCTCCGCGGGACTAGGCTCCTACAATGAGCAGTTCTTC
CDR3aa: CASSSAGLGSYNEQFF

d_gene: TRBD1
v_gene: TRBV19
j_gene: TRBJ1-5
abundance: .
CDR3nt: TGTGCCAGTAGTACGACAGGGGGTAATGGCAATCAGCCCCAGCATTTT
CDR3aa: CASSTTGGNGNQPQHF

d_gene: .
v_gene: TRBV2
j_gene: TRBJ2-7
abundance: .
CDR3nt: TGTGCCAGCAAGGTCGAGGTCTCCTACGAGCAGTACTTC
CDR3aa: CASKVEVSYEQYF

d_gene: .
v_gene: TRBV2
j_gene: TRBJ1-1
abundance: .
CDR3nt: TGTGCCAGCAGTGAAAGCACCCCGGGGGGTGCTTTCTTT
CDR3aa: CASSESTPGGAFF

d_gene: .
v_gene: TRBV11-2
j_gene: TRBJ1-2
abundance: few
CDR3nt: TGTGCCAGCAGCCCCTTAACAGGGAGGGCCCTGGGTGGCTACACCTTC
CDR3aa: CASSPLTGRALGGYTF

d_gene: TRBD2
v_gene: TRBV12-5
j_gene: TRBJ2-2
abundance: .
CDR3nt: TGTGCTAGTGGTTTCCTTGTGCCAGACCCGGGACTAGGGGTAGCCGGGGAGCTGTTTTTT
CDR3aa: CASGFLVPDPGLGVAGELFF

d_gene: TRBD1
v_gene: TRBV6-4
j_gene: TRBJ1-6
abundance: .
CDR3nt: TGTGCCAGCGCAGAAGGACAGGGGCTCTCACCCCTCCACTTT
CDR3aa: CASAEGQGLSPLHF

d_gene: TRBD1
v_gene: TRBV15
j_gene: TRBJ2-2
abundance: .
CDR3nt: TGTGCCACCAGCAGAGATATAAGGACAGGGCCACTCCCTGAATACACCGGGGAGCTGTTTTTT
CDR3aa: CATSRDIRTGPLPEYTGELFF

d_gene: TRBD2
v_gene: TRBV5-4
j_gene: TRBJ2-2
abundance: .
CDR3nt: TGTGCCAGCAGCCCTCCTGGTCTAGGGAGGGGCGGGGAGCTGTTTTTT
CDR3aa: CASSPPGLGRGGELFF

d_gene: .
v_gene: TRBV6-4
j_gene: TRBJ1-5
abundance: .
CDR3nt: TGTGCCAGCAGTGACATCGCAGGGGAGCCCCAGCATTTT
CDR3aa: CASSDIAGEPQHF

d_gene: TRBD1
v_gene: TRBV27
j_gene: TRBJ2-7
abundance: few
CDR3nt: TGTGCCAGCAGTCCGCGACAGGGTACCCGCGAGCAGTACTTC
CDR3aa: CASSPRQGTREQYF

d_gene: .
v_gene: TRBV7-9
j_gene: TRBJ1-4
abundance: few
CDR3nt: TGTGCCAGCAGCTTACATGCAACTAATGAAAAACTGTTTTTT
CDR3aa: CASSLHATNEKLFF

d_gene: .
v_gene: TRBV30
j_gene: TRBJ1-6
abundance: once
CDR3nt: TGTGCCTGGAGTGTAAGGACAGCCTTCTATAATTCACCCCTCCACTTT
CDR3aa: CAWSVRTAFYNSPLHF

d_gene: .
v_gene: TRBV30
j_gene: TRBJ2-7
abundance: .
CDR3nt: TGTGCCTGGAGTGGACAAACCTACGAGCAGTACTTC
CDR3aa: CAWSGQTYEQYF

d_gene: .
v_gene: TRBV18
j_gene: TRBJ1-2
abundance: few
CDR3nt: TGTGCCAGCTCACCAGCAACAGGGAACGGCTACACCTTC
CDR3aa: CASSPATGNGYTF

d_gene: .
v_gene: TRBV30
j_gene: TRBJ2-5
abundance: .
CDR3nt: TGTGCCTGGCATCAGGGCCTCCAAGAGACCCAGTACTTC
CDR3aa: CAWHQGLQETQYF

d_gene: TRBD1
v_gene: TRBV4-1
j_gene: TRBJ1-2
abundance: .
CDR3nt: TGCGCCAGCAGCCAGGGACAGGGGGCAGACAGCGGCTACACCTTC
CDR3aa: CASSQGQGADSGYTF

d_gene: TRBD1
v_gene: TRBV6-1
j_gene: TRBJ1-3
abundance: .
CDR3nt: TGTGCCAGCAGTGAAGCCGGACAGGCGGCCCAAAACACCATATATTTT
CDR3aa: CASSEAGQAAQNTIYF

d_gene: .
v_gene: TRBV18
j_gene: TRBJ1-6
abundance: .
CDR3nt: TGTGCCAGCTCATCCGATAATTCACCCCTCCACTTT
CDR3aa: CASSSDNSPLHF

d_gene: .
v_gene: TRBV29-1
j_gene: TRBJ2-3
abundance: .
CDR3nt: TGCAGCGCCTCCACCGGGAGCACAGATACGCAGTATTTT
CDR3aa: CSASTGSTDTQYF

d_gene: TRBD1
v_gene: TRBV18
j_gene: TRBJ2-3
abundance: .
CDR3nt: TGTGCCAGCTCACAGGGGGCCAGCACAGATACGCAGTATTTT
CDR3aa: CASSQGASTDTQYF

d_gene: .
v_gene: TRBV30
j_gene: TRBJ2-3
abundance: .
CDR3nt: TGTGCCTGGAGTGGCAGTTACACAGATACGCAGTATTTT
CDR3aa: CAWSGSYTDTQYF

d_gene: .
v_gene: TRBV6-1
j_gene: TRBJ2-7
abundance: .
CDR3nt: TGTGCCAGCAGTGAAGCGCAACTGGGCGTTATCTACGAGCAGTACTTC
CDR3aa: CASSEAQLGVIYEQYF

d_gene: .
v_gene: TRBV30
j_gene: TRBJ2-7
abundance: .
CDR3nt: TGTGCCTGGAGTGGCGGCAGGGACGAGCAGTACTTC
CDR3aa: CAWSGGRDEQYF

d_gene: TRBD1
v_gene: TRBV5-1
j_gene: TRBJ1-3
abundance: once
CDR3nt: TGCGCCAGCAGCACCGGGACAGGGGGCCAAGGAAACACCATATATTTT
CDR3aa: CASSTGTGGQGNTIYF

d_gene: .
v_gene: TRBV27
j_gene: TRBJ1-4
abundance: few
CDR3nt: TGTGCCAGCAGTTCCAGAACAGGGTCAACTAATGAAAAACTGTTTTTT
CDR3aa: CASSSRTGSTNEKLFF

d_gene: .
v_gene: TRBV28
j_gene: TRBJ2-7
abundance: .
CDR3nt: TGTGCCAGCAGTTATGGACAGTACGAGCAGTACTTC
CDR3aa: CASSYGQYEQYF

d_gene: TRBD1
v_gene: TRBV27
j_gene: TRBJ1-2
abundance: once
CDR3nt: TGTGCCAGCAGTGGGAACAGGGGGCTCGAGGGCTACACCTTC
CDR3aa: CASSGNRGLEGYTF

d_gene: .
v_gene: TRBV6-5
j_gene: TRBJ1-2
abundance: .
CDR3nt: TGTGCCAGCAGTCCCTGGGACTTCTATGGCTACACCTTC
CDR3aa: CASSPWDFYGYTF

d_gene: .
v_gene: TRBV7-8
j_gene: TRBJ1-2
abundance: .
CDR3nt: TGTGCCAGCAGCTTTAGGGCAGGGACATATGGCTACACCTTC
CDR3aa: CASSFRAGTYGYTF

d_gene: TRBD1
v_gene: TRBV30
j_gene: TRBJ1-4
abundance: .
CDR3nt: TGTGCCTGGAGTGCGCTCGGGACAGGGGCCGAAAAACTGTTTTTT
CDR3aa: CAWSALGTGAEKLFF

d_gene: TRBD1
v_gene: TRBV10-2
j_gene: TRBJ1-5
abundance: .
CDR3nt: TGCGCCAGCAGTGGACAGGGAAACCAGCCCCAGCATTTT
CDR3aa: CASSGQGNQPQHF

d_gene: TRBD2
v_gene: TRBV7-9
j_gene: TRBJ2-3
abundance: .
CDR3nt: TGTGCCAGCAGCTTAGATGGGACTAGCGGCCACACAGATACGCAGTATTTT
CDR3aa: CASSLDGTSGHTDTQYF

d_gene: TRBD1
v_gene: TRBV4-1
j_gene: TRBJ2-7
abundance: .
CDR3nt: TGCGCCAGCAGCCAAGAACAGGGGGACTACGAGCAGTACTTC
CDR3aa: CASSQEQGDYEQYF

d_gene: TRBD1
v_gene: TRBV27
j_gene: TRBJ2-7
abundance: .
CDR3nt: TGTGCCAGCAGTTTAGGGGGACAGGGGATCTACGAGCAGTACTTC
CDR3aa: CASSLGGQGIYEQYF

d_gene: TRBD2
v_gene: TRBV6-5
j_gene: TRBJ2-7
abundance: once
CDR3nt: TGTGCCACCATCCCGAAGCGGGAGCTATACGAGCAGTACTTC
CDR3aa: CATIPKRELYEQYF

d_gene: TRBD2
v_gene: TRBV27
j_gene: TRBJ2-1
abundance: .
CDR3nt: TGTGCCAGCAGATACCAAGGGGCTAGCGGGGGGACGAGCTCCTACAATGAGCAGTTCTTC
CDR3aa: CASRYQGASGGTSSYNEQFF

d_gene: TRBD1
v_gene: TRBV9
j_gene: TRBJ2-5
abundance: .
CDR3nt: TGTGCCAGCAGCCCTCTGACAGGGACACAAGAGACCCAGTACTTC
CDR3aa: CASSPLTGTQETQYF

d_gene: TRBD2
v_gene: TRBV11-3
j_gene: TRBJ2-6
abundance: .
CDR3nt: TGTGCCAGCAGTCCCATGCCGGGGGGTCTCGGCTCCGGGGCCAACGTCCTGACTTTC
CDR3aa: CASSPMPGGLGSGANVLTF

d_gene: TRBD1
v_gene: TRBV2
j_gene: TRBJ1-4
abundance: .
CDR3nt: TGTGCCACCTATGGACAGGGGATCGGAGAAAAACTGTTTTTT
CDR3aa: CATYGQGIGEKLFF

d_gene: .
v_gene: TRBV9
j_gene: TRBJ1-1
abundance: .
CDR3nt: TGTGCCAGCAGCGTCAGGGGTAACACTGAAGCTTTCTTT
CDR3aa: CASSVRGNTEAFF

d_gene: TRBD1
v_gene: TRBV25-1
j_gene: TRBJ1-1
abundance: .
CDR3nt: TGTGCCAGCAATCGGGGACAGTGGAACACTGAAGCTTTCTTT
CDR3aa: CASNRGQWNTEAFF

d_gene: TRBD1
v_gene: TRBV7-2
j_gene: TRBJ1-5
abundance: .
CDR3nt: TGTGCCAGCAGCTCCTCCGGGACAGGCCTCCAGCCCCAGCATTTT
CDR3aa: CASSSSGTGLQPQHF

d_gene: .
v_gene: TRBV15
j_gene: TRBJ2-2
abundance: .
CDR3nt: TGTGCCACCAGCAGCCTCTTGGGCGTGGAGTTTTTT
CDR3aa: CATSSLLGVEFF

d_gene: .
v_gene: TRBV4-1
j_gene: TRBJ2-7
abundance: .
CDR3nt: TGCGCCAGCAGCCAAGAGGACATAATCTACGAGCAGTACTTC
CDR3aa: CASSQEDIIYEQYF

d_gene: .
v_gene: TRBV11-2
j_gene: TRBJ1-2
abundance: .
CDR3nt: TGTGCCAGCAGCTTATATGGGGGCGAGAACTATGGCTACACCTTC
CDR3aa: CASSLYGGENYGYTF

d_gene: .
v_gene: TRBV15
j_gene: TRBJ2-1
abundance: many
CDR3nt: TGTGCCACCAGCAGAGAGCCGGGTCCGAGTAATGAGCAGTTCTTC
CDR3aa: CATSREPGPSNEQFF

d_gene: .
v_gene: TRBV7-7
j_gene: TRBJ2-7
abundance: .
CDR3nt: TGTGCTAGCAGCCCTGACTTGGCCTCCTACGAGCAGTACTTC
CDR3aa: CASSPDLASYEQYF

d_gene: TRBD2
v_gene: TRBV11-1
j_gene: TRBJ2-1
abundance: .
CDR3nt: TGTGCCAGCAGCGCTGCTAGCGGGAGGTACAATGAGCAGTTCTTC
CDR3aa: CASSAASGRYNEQFF